The next 21 T cell receptor beta chains were all read from a single sample in a study of blood T cell repertoires in COVID-19. Assay used: immunoSEQ multiplex PCR; TCRdb lists only in-frame clones, some missing. The profile shows more than 200,000 clones, roughly 91% of them singletons. The sequenced sample consisted of PBMCs or T cells enriched from blood (not recorded which). These receptors were taken from a man aged 30-40 years in a cohort exposed to, infected with or recovered from COVID-19 (not recorded which).

The rearrangement links TRBV12-3 or TRBV12-4 to TRBJ2-3; TRBD2 might be the D (5 bases). The CDR3 has 12 amino acids. Trimming removed 4 bases at V and 8 bases at J, with 10 bases between. The DNA of the CDR3 is TGTGCCAGCAGTTACCCCAGCGGTACGCAGTATTTT. Encoded protein: CASSYPSGTQYF.

The genes are TRBV11-2 and TRBJ2-7; 14 positions agree with TRBD2. The CDR3 sequence is 15 residues long. V trimming: 5 bases; J trimming: 9 bases; junction bases outside the gene matches: 9. Germline-derived CDR1 and CDR2 are SGHAT and FQNNGV. The CDR3 nucleotides are TGTGCCAGCAGCGGAACGGGGACTAGCGGGAGCTTGCAGTACTTC. Residues: CASSGTGTSGSLQYF.

The chain is built from TRBV6-5 and TRBJ2-4; 7 bases fit TRBD2. The J segment lost 1 base and the V segment lost 6 bases, leaving 6 bases of the junction unmatched. Germline V gives CDR1 MNHEY, CDR2 SVGAGI. The CDR3 spans 15 residues. CDR3 sequence reads: CASRPGEGAKNIQYF. CDR3 bases: TGTGCCAGCAGACCGGGGGAGGGGGCCAAAAACATTCAGTACTTC.

The chain couples TRBV21-1 to TRBJ1-5; TRBD1 reflects the table's D call only, with no check against the DNA. TRBV21-1 is an annotated pseudogene. This CDR3 is 17 amino acids long. The CDR3: CASSKSQQGESNQPQHF. The DNA for the CDR3 is TGTGCCAGCAGCAAATCTCAACAGGGGGAAAGCAATCAGCCCCAGCATTTT.

The chain employs TRBV3-1 (or the pseudogene TRBV3-2) and TRBJ2-7, with D possibly TRBD1 on 6 matching bases. This CDR3 spans 13 amino acids. Germline V CDR1 and CDR2: LGHDT, YNNKEL (reference sequence). Trimming stripped 2 bases from V and 5 bases from J, with 10 bases between. In nucleotides, the CDR3 is TGTGCCAGCAGCCAAACAGGGATGAACGAGCAGTACTTC. Protein sequence: CASSQTGMNEQYF.

This clone has just a few counts. V is TRBV29-1 and J is TRBJ1-2, with 8 bases identical to TRBD1. The germline V gene has CDR1 SQVTM and CDR2 ANQGSEA. The CDR3 extends over 15 amino acids. The trim removed 5 bases at V and 7 bases at J, leaving 15 bases unmatched. CDR3 nucleotide sequence: TGCAGCGTTCTGATCCTAGAACAGGGGGTGCTTGGCTACACCTTC. Translation gives CSVLILEQGVLGYTF.

V and J are TRBV24-1 and TRBJ2-6, with D perhaps TRBD1 (6 bases). The germline V gene encodes CDR1 KGHDR and CDR2 SFDVKD. CDR3 size: 16 residues. The ends were cut back, 7 bases at V and 2 bases at J, with 14 bases in the middle. CDR3 coding DNA: TGTGCCACCAGCAACCCGACAGGAACTGGGGCCAACGTCCTGACTTTC. Its translation: CATSNPTGTGANVLTF.

CDR3 protein: CASSEREGSGPGANVLTF. As DNA, the CDR3 is TGTGCCAGCAGTGAAAGGGAGGGGTCGGGACCTGGGGCCAACGTCCTGACTTTC. The chain recombines TRBV2 with TRBJ2-6; TRBD2 aligns across 7 bases. This CDR3 comprises 18 residues. The V segment lost 2 bases and the J segment 2 bases; nucleotides outside the gene matches: 9. Germline V gives CDR1 SNHLY, CDR2 FYNNEI.

The chain joins TRBV7-3 to TRBJ2-1; D call uncertain. Looked up from germline, CDR1 is SGHTA and CDR2 is FQGTGA. The CDR3 has 17 residues. Trimming took off 1 base at V and 0 bases at J, with 13 bases between the two ends. The DNA of the CDR3 is TGTGCCAGCAGCTTAAAAGCTATATTCTCCTCCTACAATGAGCAGTTCTTC. Protein product: CASSLKAIFSSYNEQFF.

The chain combines TRBV19 with TRBJ2-3; 13 positions agree with TRBD2. V gave up 9 bases and J gave up 2 bases; unmatched junction bases: 8. The CDR3 is made up of 16 amino acids. In germline, CDR1 is LNHDA, CDR2 SQIVND (reference sequence). CDR3 nucleotide sequence: TGTGCCAGCCGGACTAGCGGGGGAGTCCTCACAGATACGCAGTATTTT. Its translation: CASRTSGGVLTDTQYF.

DNA for the CDR3: TGTGCCAGCAGCCACCGGGAAGGTAGACCCTACGAGCAGTACTTC. Protein sequence: CASSHREGRPYEQYF. The chain is built from TRBV11-2 and TRBJ2-7; maybe TRBD2 (5 bases). From germline, CDR1 is SGHAT and CDR2 FQNNGV. The CDR3 sequence is 15 residues long. Trimming stripped 5 bases from V and 2 bases from J, with 16 bases between.

V gene TRBV24-1 combines with J gene TRBJ1-5; D is undetermined. V lost 7 bases and J 7 bases, leaving 13 bases between the germline ends. The CDR3 length is 13 residues. Germline assignment: CDR1 KGHDR and CDR2 SFDVKD. As DNA, the CDR3 is TGTGCCACCAGGGGTGGGAGCGGCCAGCCCCAGCATTTT. Protein product: CATRGGSGQPQHF.

The gene calls are TRBV7-9 and TRBJ2-2; 8 bases are a match to TRBD2. Per germline, CDR1 SEHNR and CDR2 FQNEAQ (reference sequence). There are 19 residues in the CDR3. V lost 5 bases, J lost 5 bases, and 19 bases stayed unmatched. This CDR3 reads CASSPFVFAGGAGTGELFF. The CDR3 coding sequence is TGTGCCAGCAGCCCCTTTGTGTTCGCGGGGGGCGCCGGGACCGGGGAGCTGTTTTTT. Full variable domain (outside the CDR3, taken from reference TRBV7-9 and TRBJ2-2): DTGVSQNPRHKITKRGQNVTFRCDPISEHNRLYWYRQTLGQGPEFLTYFQNEAQLEKSRLLSDRFSAERPKGSFSTLEIQRTEQGDSAMYLCASSPFVFAGGAGTGELFFGEGSRLTVL.

Here the CDR3 DNA reads TGTGCCAGCAGCTTTACAGGGGCCCACCTGAGCTCCTATAATTCACCCCTCCACTTT. Amino acids: CASSFTGAHLSSYNSPLHF. V and J are TRBV6-6 and TRBJ1-6; 7 bases agree with TRBD1. J lost 0 bases, V lost 6 bases, and 14 bases had no gene match. Germline assignment: CDR1 MNHNY and CDR2 SVGAGI (reference sequence). CDR3 length: 19 residues.

The gene calls are TRBV7-9 and TRBJ1-3; possible D gene TRBD1, 5 bases. The ends were cut back, 0 bases at V and 2 bases at J, with 17 bases in the middle. Germline V gene sequence: CDR1 SEHNR, CDR2 FQNEAQ (reference sequence). The CDR3 runs 18 residues. CDR3 sequence (DNA): TGTGCCAGCAGCTTAGCGTCATGGTTGGACAAGGCTGGAAACACCATATATTTT. Its protein product is CASSLASWLDKAGNTIYF.

The V and J genes are TRBV2 and TRBJ2-4; possibly TRBD1 for D (5 bases). Deletions cut 6 bases from V and 10 bases from J, with 22 bases between. CDR1 SNHLY and CDR2 FYNNEI come from the germline V gene. CDR3 size: 15 residues. The CDR3 loop reads CASRTLLKGKRIQYF. Written as DNA, the CDR3 is TGTGCCAGCAGGACCTTATTAAAGGGGAAGAGGATTCAGTACTTC.

The rearrangement joins TRBV2 to TRBJ2-7; D gene unclear. The CDR3 is made up of 15 amino acids. Germline values: CDR1 SNHLY, CDR2 FYNNEI. Trimming removed 8 bases at V and 3 bases at J, with 20 bases between. CDR3 amino acids: CASQEANPPLYEQYF. As DNA, the CDR3 is TGTGCCAGCCAAGAGGCCAATCCCCCTCTCTACGAGCAGTACTTC.

This rearrangement joins TRBV6-5 to TRBJ1-6; the D gene is possibly TRBD1 (6 bases). Trimming cost V 4 bases and J 13 bases, with 11 bases left between them. Looked up from germline, CDR1 is MNHEY and CDR2 is SVGAGI. This CDR3 is 12 amino acids long. CDR3 amino acids: CASSLQGGPLHF. Here the CDR3 DNA reads TGTGCCAGCAGTTTACAGGGAGGGCCCCTCCACTTT.

The chain carries TRBV19 and TRBJ1-2; D remains ambiguous. The CDR3 extends over 14 amino acids. With 0 bases removed from V and 9 bases from J, the gap between germline ends came to 14 bases. Germline V lookup: CDR1 LNHDA, CDR2 SQIVND (reference sequence). CDR3 sequence: CASSIEQSGSSYTF. In DNA form, the CDR3 reads TGTGCCAGTAGTATAGAGCAGTCTGGCAGTAGCTACACCTTC.

The genes are TRBV6-5 and TRBJ1-2, with 7 bases identical to TRBD1. J gave up 2 bases and V 5 bases, and 5 bases lay outside the gene matches. The CDR3 extends over 14 amino acids. The germline CDR1 and CDR2 sequences are MNHEY and SVGAGI. As DNA, the CDR3 is TGTGCCAGCAGTAAAAGGGGACAGAACTATGGCTACACCTTC. Its translation: CASSKRGQNYGYTF.

The chain has TRBV24-1 and TRBJ2-2, with D hard to call. The CDR3 runs to 12 residues. CDR1 is KGHDR, CDR2 SFDVKD, per germline. Trimming left V 5 bases short and J 8 bases short, with 8 bases between. CDR3 protein: CATSASQGELFF. The CDR3 coding sequence is TGTGCCACCAGTGCCTCGCAGGGGGAGCTGTTTTTT.